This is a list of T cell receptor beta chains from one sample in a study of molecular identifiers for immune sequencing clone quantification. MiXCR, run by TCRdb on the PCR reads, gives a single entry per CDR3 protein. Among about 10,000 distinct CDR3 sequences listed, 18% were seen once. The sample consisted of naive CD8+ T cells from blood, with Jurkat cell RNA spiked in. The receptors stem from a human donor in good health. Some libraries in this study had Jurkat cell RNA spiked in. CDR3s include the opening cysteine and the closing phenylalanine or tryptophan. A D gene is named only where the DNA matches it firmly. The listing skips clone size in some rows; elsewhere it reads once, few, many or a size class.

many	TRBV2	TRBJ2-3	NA	CASSERSIPGVKTDTQYF	TGTGCCAGCAGTGAAAGGTCTATTCCAGGGGTGAAAACAGATACGCAGTATTTT
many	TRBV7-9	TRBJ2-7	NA	CASSLVPTASYEQYF	TGTGCCAGCAGCTTAGTTCCGACAGCGTCCTACGAGCAGTACTTC
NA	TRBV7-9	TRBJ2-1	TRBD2	CARTSGSADEQFF	TGTGCCAGGACTAGCGGGAGTGCAGATGAGCAGTTCTTC
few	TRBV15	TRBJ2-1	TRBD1	CATSSDRGSNEQFF	TGTGCCACCAGCAGTGACAGGGGATCGAATGAGCAGTTCTTC
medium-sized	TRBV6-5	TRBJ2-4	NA	CASSYGDSKNIQYF	TGTGCCAGCAGCTACGGGGACTCCAAAAACATTCAGTACTTC
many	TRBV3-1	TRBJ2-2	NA	CASSQRTGELFF	TGTGCCAGCAGCCAACGCACCGGGGAGCTGTTTTTT
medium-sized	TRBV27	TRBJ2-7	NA	CASRQGGSLYEQYF	TGTGCCAGCAGACAGGGTGGGTCTTTGTACGAGCAGTACTTC
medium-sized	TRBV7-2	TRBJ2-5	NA	CASSFSGYQETQYF	TGTGCCAGCAGCTTTAGCGGCTACCAAGAGACCCAGTACTTC
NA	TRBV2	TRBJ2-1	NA	CATNWDEQFF	TGTGCCACCAATTGGGATGAGCAGTTCTTC
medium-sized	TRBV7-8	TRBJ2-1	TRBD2	CASSLAGLGLRAEQFF	TGTGCCAGCAGCTTAGCCGGACTAGGACTTCGGGCCGAGCAGTTCTTC
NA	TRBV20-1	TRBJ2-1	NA	CSATRPGVDPIEQFF	TGCAGTGCTACCCGCCCCGGGGTAGACCCTATTGAGCAGTTCTTC
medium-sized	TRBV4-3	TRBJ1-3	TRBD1	CASSQDPGGSGNTIYF	TGCGCCAGCAGCCAAGACCCAGGGGGCAGTGGAAACACCATATATTTT
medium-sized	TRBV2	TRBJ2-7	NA	CASYVGDEQYF	TGTGCCAGTTACGTCGGGGACGAGCAGTACTTC
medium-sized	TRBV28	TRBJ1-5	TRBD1	CASSHPYETGGREPQHF	TGTGCCAGCAGTCACCCATATGAGACAGGGGGCAGGGAGCCCCAGCATTTT
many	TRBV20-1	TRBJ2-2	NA	CSARDPGFRNTGELFF	TGCAGTGCTAGAGACCCAGGGTTTCGGAACACCGGGGAGCTGTTTTTT
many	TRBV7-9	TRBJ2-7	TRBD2	CASSLETSGSYYEQYF	TGTGCCAGCAGCCTCGAGACTAGCGGGTCTTATTACGAGCAGTACTTC
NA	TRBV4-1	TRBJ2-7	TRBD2	CASSQSLAGSYEQYF	TGCGCCAGCAGCCAATCACTAGCGGGAAGCTACGAGCAGTACTTC
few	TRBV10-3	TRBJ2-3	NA	CTIRTEAGTDTQYF	TGTACCATCAGGACAGAAGCTGGCACAGATACGCAGTATTTT
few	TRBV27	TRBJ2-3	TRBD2	CASGLQLSIAGVTDTQYF	TGTGCCAGCGGTTTACAGCTCTCCATAGCGGGCGTCACAGATACGCAGTATTTT
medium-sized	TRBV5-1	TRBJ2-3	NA	CASSPDFREDTQYF	TGCGCCAGCAGCCCGGACTTCCGGGAGGATACGCAGTATTTT
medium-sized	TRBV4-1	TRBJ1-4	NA	CASSLRKGATNEKLFF	TGCGCCAGCAGCCTTCGAAAGGGGGCAACTAATGAAAAACTGTTTTTT
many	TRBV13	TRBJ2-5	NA	CASSSRGTGKETQYF	TGTGCCAGCAGCTCACGTGGGACCGGTAAAGAGACCCAGTACTTC